This T cell receptor beta chain is drawn from a study of blood T cell repertoires in COVID-19. The CDR3 covers 14 residues. Germline loops: CDR1 SNHLY, CDR2 FYNNEI. The V end was cut by 6 bases, the J end by 7 bases, with 15 bases between. TCRdb's table, derived via immunoSEQ multiplex PCR, lists solely in-frame clones and lacks some. This sample carries fewer than 400,000 clones, approximately 90% of them seen once, and the ten largest clones take about a tenth. This receptor was identified in a woman aged 45-60 years who had recovered from COVID-19. Material for sequencing was PBMCs or T cells enriched from blood (not recorded which). V usage is TRBV2 and J usage is TRBJ2-2, with a possible D match to TRBD2 (5 bases). This CDR3 reads CASRSGPGSGELFF. The DNA for the CDR3 is TGTGCCAGCAGATCCGGCCCGGGAAGCGGGGAGCTGTTTTTT. Looking up the rest from reference TRBV2 and TRBJ2-2 gives the full variable domain: EPEVTQTPSHQVTQMGQEVILRCVPISNHLYFYWYRQILGQKVEFLVSFYNNEISEKSEIFDDQFSVERPDGSNFTLKIRSTKLEDSAMYFCASRSGPGSGELFFGEGSRLTVL.